These 11 T cell receptor beta chains originate from one sample sequenced in a study of T-cell reconstitution after alpha-beta-depleted transplantation in children. Preparation of the TCRbeta library involved a method that used unique molecular identifiers. TCRdb analysed the PCR reads with MiXCR anew, one entry per CDR3 protein. The table has approximately 980,000 distinct CDR3 sequences, 25% to 35% seen once. The material was PBMCs, mostly from graft donor cells, obtained 360 days after TCRalphabeta/CD19-depleted stem cell transplant. The receptors were gathered from a boy younger than two who had a stem cell transplant for SCID, so the T cells may come from the graft donor.

There are a few counts of this clonotype. The V and J genes are TRBV10-3 and TRBJ2-7; 7 bases match TRBD2. The CDR3 runs to 14 residues. With 8 bases clipped from V and 2 bases from J, the junction kept 9 bases outside the gene matches. Germline V gives CDR1 ENHRY, CDR2 SYGVKD. As DNA, the CDR3 is TGTGCCATCCACAGCGGGGATCCACCCTACGAGCAGTACTTC. Encoded protein: CAIHSGDPPYEQYF.

The chain couples TRBV5-1 to TRBJ2-1, with 8 bases lining up with TRBD1. This CDR3 is 20 amino acids long. V lost 0 bases, J lost 1 base, and 15 bases stayed unmatched. Germline CDR1 SGHRS, CDR2 YFSETQ. For the CDR3, the DNA is TGCGCCAGCAGCTTGGGGCAGGGGGCCAAAAACCTACGGTCCTACAATGAGCAGTTCTTC. Protein sequence: CASSLGQGAKNLRSYNEQFF.

The rearrangement links TRBV5-1 to TRBJ2-7, with 9 bases aligning to TRBD1. V lost 3 bases to trimming and J lost 2 bases; unmatched junction nucleotides: 6. Germline lookup yields CDR1 SGHRS and CDR2 YFSETQ. The CDR3 sequence is 15 residues long. Here the CDR3 reads CASSSGQGIPYEQYF. The CDR3 DNA reads TGCGCCAGCAGCTCGGGACAGGGAATCCCCTACGAGCAGTACTTC.

This clonotype was seen a few times. The rearrangement links TRBV9 to TRBJ2-3, with a weak D call TRBD2 (7 bases). Germline V lookup: CDR1 SGDLS, CDR2 YYNGEE. The CDR3 contains 16 residues. V shed 4 bases and J shed 5 bases, with 20 bases lying between them. In DNA, the CDR3 is TGTGCCAGCAGCAGCGTCATGGGGGGGCTAGGAGATACGCAGTATTTT. Protein sequence: CASSSVMGGLGDTQYF.

This clonotype was seen more than once but under ten times. The rearrangement links TRBV5-1 to TRBJ1-2, with a weak D call TRBD1 (5 bases). Germline values: CDR1 SGHRS, CDR2 YFSETQ. CDR3 length: 14 residues. The V end was cut by 2 bases, the J end by 4 bases, with 12 bases between. Written as DNA, the CDR3 is TGCGCCAGCAGCTTTGGGGCGCTGACCTATGGCTACACCTTC. Protein sequence: CASSFGALTYGYTF.

The J gene is TRBJ2-3, the V gene TRBV4-3; D uncertain. Germline V gives CDR1 LGHNA, CDR2 YSLEER. CDR3 length: 18 residues. Between the trimmed V and J ends, which lost 3 bases and 8 bases, there was a span of 27 bases. In DNA form, the CDR3 reads TGCGCCAGCAGCCACCTTAACGATGAGGACCCGAGGATCGTTACGCAGTATTTT. Amino acid sequence: CASSHLNDEDPRIVTQYF.

The J gene is TRBJ2-7, the V gene TRBV2; no definite D call. This CDR3 spans 12 amino acids. Germline assignment: CDR1 SNHLY and CDR2 FYNNEI. V was pared by 6 bases and J by 6 bases, with 12 bases between. The CDR3 coding sequence is TGTGCCAGCAGGACCGGCTCCGGCGAGCAGTACTTC. Translating it yields CASRTGSGEQYF.

J is TRBJ2-3 and V is TRBV12-3 or TRBV12-4; D remains unclear. V was pared by 7 bases and J by 1 base, with 18 bases between. The CDR3 runs to 16 residues. This CDR3 reads CASNPQRTSGTDTQYF. CDR3 bases: TGTGCCAGCAACCCCCAGAGGACCTCTGGCACAGATACGCAGTATTTT.

This clonotype was seen a handful of times. V gene TRBV4-2 combines with J gene TRBJ2-1; 11 bases line up with TRBD2. From germline, CDR1 is LGHNA and CDR2 YNFKEQ. The CDR3 loop spans 17 amino acids. With V trimmed by 1 base and J by 6 bases, 8 bases remained unmatched. The CDR3 coding sequence is TGTGCCAGCAGCCAAGTCACGACTAGCGGGGCATTCAATGAGCAGTTCTTC. Residues: CASSQVTTSGAFNEQFF.

This rearrangement joins TRBV2 to TRBJ2-5; unclear D gene. This CDR3 region has 14 residues. Germline lookup yields CDR1 SNHLY and CDR2 FYNNEI. Trimming cost V 3 bases and J 2 bases, with 10 bases left between them. The CDR3 bases are TGTGCCAGCAGTGATCCGCACCGACAAGAGACCCAGTACTTC. Its protein is CASSDPHRQETQYF.

The V gene is TRBV11-2, the J gene TRBJ2-3; D possibly corresponds to TRBD2 (5 bases). Germline CDR1 is SGHAT and CDR2 is FQNNGV. V dropped 1 base and J dropped 11 bases, with 13 bases sitting between them. This CDR3 has 13 residues. The CDR3 is CASSLGLVAGQYF. The CDR3 nucleotides read TGTGCCAGCAGCTTAGGTCTCGTGGCGGGGCAGTATTTT. Variable domain in full (rest from reference TRBV11-2 and TRBJ2-3): EAGVAQSPRYKIIEKRQSVAFWCNPISGHATLYWYQQILGQGPKLLIQFQNNGVVDDSQLPKDRFSAERLKGVDSTLKIQPAKLEDSAVYLCASSLGLVAGQYFGPGTRLTVL.